These 19 T cell receptor beta chains share one sample of origin, sequenced in a study of regulatory dendritic cells for organ transplantation. No antigen has been assigned to these receptors. Sorted T cells were CFSE-labeled and cultured 4 to 5 days with allogeneic regulatory or mature dendritic cells at 1:10. Generated by immunoSEQ multiplex PCR, the TCRdb table keeps only in-frame clones and is missing some. This sample has about 17,000 clones, with 70% to 80% found just once. Specimen: memory CD4+ T cells from blood cultured with regulatory dendritic cells. Subset given: CD45RO+ memory T cells. These receptors were taken from a human donor in good health.

This clone appeared a few times. The V gene is TRBV2, the J gene TRBJ1-3, with 7 bases aligning to TRBD1. V lost 3 bases and J lost 4; bases outside the gene matches: 12. CDR1 is SNHLY and CDR2 is FYNNEI in the germline V gene. This CDR3 comprises 17 residues. The CDR3 sequence: CASSDEQTGNKGNTIYF. CDR3 bases: TGTGCCAGCAGTGACGAACAGACAGGGAATAAGGGAAACACCATATATTTT.

The gene calls are TRBV9 and TRBJ2-7; possible D gene TRBD1, 5 bases. The germline V gene encodes CDR1 SGDLS and CDR2 YYNGEE. This CDR3 has 16 residues. Trimming stripped 0 bases from V and 6 bases from J, with 19 bases between. This CDR3 is CASSVGVSQGWGEQYF. The CDR3 DNA follows: TGTGCCAGCAGCGTAGGTGTCAGCCAGGGCTGGGGCGAGCAGTACTTC. The full variable domain, its missing parts supplied by reference TRBV9 and TRBJ2-7, is DSGVTQTPKHLITATGQRVTLRCSPRSGDLSVYWYQQSLDQGLQFLIQYYNGEERAKGNILERFSAQQFPDLHSELNLSSLELGDSALYFCASSVGVSQGWGEQYFGPGTRLTVT.

The chain links TRBV19 to TRBJ2-1; tentative D call: TRBD1 (6 bases). Trimming removed 4 bases from V and 0 bases from J, with 13 bases in between. Per germline, CDR1 LNHDA and CDR2 SQIVND (reference sequence). The CDR3 is 16 residues long. CDR3 nucleotide sequence: TGTGCCAGTAGTAGTTACAGGGCTCGCTCCTACAATGAGCAGTTCTTC. Its protein product is CASSSYRARSYNEQFF.

This clone counts as medium-sized. J is TRBJ1-2 and V is TRBV19; the D is unclear. CDR1 LNHDA and CDR2 SQIVND come from the germline V gene (reference sequence). This CDR3 has 15 residues. V was shortened by 1 base and J by 3 bases, with 12 bases between the two germline ends. Written as DNA, the CDR3 is TGTGCCAGTAGTATAGCTCTCCAACCCTACTATGGCTACACCTTC. It is translated as CASSIALQPYYGYTF.

This sequence joins TRBV12-5 and TRBJ2-1, with 7 positions matching TRBD1. Per germline, CDR1 LGHNT and CDR2 FRNRAP. CDR3 size: 18 residues. V shed 0 bases, J shed 3 bases, and the junction held 11 bases outside the gene matches. In nucleotides, the CDR3 is TGTGCTAGTGGTTTGGTACGGTGGGACAGCGGCTACTACAATGAGCAGTTCTTC. Protein: CASGLVRWDSGYYNEQFF. The variable domain in full, with the rest retrieved from reference TRBV12-5 and TRBJ2-1, is DARVTQTPRHKVTEMGQEVTMRCQPILGHNTVFWYRQTMMQGLELLAYFRNRAPLDDSGMPKDRFSAEMPDATLATLKIQPSEPRDSAVYFCASGLVRWDSGYYNEQFFGPGTRLTVL.

This chain's CDR3 is CASSLRSLSSYEQYF. CDR3 sequence (DNA): TGCGCCAGCAGCTTGCGGAGCCTTAGCTCCTACGAGCAGTACTTC. This chain uses TRBV5-1 with TRBJ2-7; no clear D gene. Germline V gene data show CDR1 as SGHRS and CDR2 as YFSETQ. V lost 1 base, J lost 0 bases, and 11 bases lay in between. This CDR3 spans 15 amino acids.

V gene TRBV2 combines with J gene TRBJ2-7; 10 bases line up with TRBD1. CDR1 is SNHLY and CDR2 is FYNNEI in the germline V gene. This CDR3 spans 12 amino acids. The junction had 4 bases not matched to a gene; V was cut back by 9 bases and J by 5 bases. DNA of the CDR3: TGTGCCAGAGACAGGGGGCCAAACGAGCAGTACTTC. Translated, it gives CARDRGPNEQYF. Full variable domain (outside the CDR3, taken from reference TRBV2 and TRBJ2-7): EPEVTQTPSHQVTQMGQEVILRCVPISNHLYFYWYRQILGQKVEFLVSFYNNEISEKSEIFDDQFSVERPDGSNFTLKIRSTKLEDSAMYFCARDRGPNEQYFGPGTRLTVT.

J is TRBJ1-6 and V is TRBV25-1, with D possibly matching TRBD1 (6 bases). The CDR3 spans 14 residues. V shed 4 bases and J shed 7 bases, with 11 bases lying between them. Germline V gene data show CDR1 as MGHDK and CDR2 as SYGVNS. The CDR3 region has the DNA TGTGCCAGCAGTGTACACAGGGAGAATTCACCCCTCCACTTT. Amino acids: CASSVHRENSPLHF.

This sequence joins TRBV4-2 and TRBJ2-7; either TRBD1 or TRBD2 may fit D (5 bases each). The germline V and J ends were trimmed by 5 bases and 3 bases, with 20 bases remaining between them. This CDR3 spans 16 amino acids. Germline V CDR1 and CDR2: LGHNA, YNFKEQ. CDR3 in DNA: TGTGCCAGCAGCGGACAAGCGGCCGAATCTTTCTACGAGCAGTACTTC. Its translation is CASSGQAAESFYEQYF.

This clone occurred once. V gene TRBV7-8 combines with J gene TRBJ2-7, with D maybe TRBD2 (6 bases). V shed 3 bases and J shed 3 bases, with 15 bases lying between them. The CDR3 extends over 15 amino acids. CDR1 and CDR2 from the germline V gene are SGHVS and FQNEAQ. The CDR3, as DNA: TGTGCCAGCAGCTTGGCGGGACTGAAAGTCTACGAGCAGTACTTC. It is translated as CASSLAGLKVYEQYF.

V usage is TRBV7-8 and J usage is TRBJ2-7; D may be TRBD1 (5 bases). Germline V gives CDR1 SGHVS, CDR2 FQNEAQ. V was pared by 2 bases and J by 0 bases, with 11 bases between. This CDR3 spans 15 amino acids. The CDR3: CASSLSQGPSYEQYF. For the CDR3, the DNA is TGTGCCAGCAGCTTATCGCAGGGTCCCTCCTACGAGCAGTACTTC.

This rearrangement joins TRBV28 to TRBJ1-1, with D possibly TRBD1 on 5 matching bases. Looked up from germline, CDR1 is MDHEN and CDR2 is SYDVKM. The CDR3 runs to 13 residues. Between the trimmed V and J ends, which lost 7 bases and 6 bases, there was a span of 15 bases. CDR3 in amino acids: CASNGPRGSEAFF. CDR3 DNA: TGTGCCAGCAATGGCCCCCGGGGCTCTGAAGCTTTCTTT.

This chain uses TRBV6-6 with TRBJ2-5, with TRBD2 matching 7 bases. The V segment lost 7 bases and the J segment 5 bases; nucleotides outside the gene matches: 7. Looked up from germline, CDR1 is MNHNY and CDR2 is SVGAGI (reference sequence). This CDR3 is 13 amino acids long. The CDR3 protein is CASKSTSFETQYF. CDR3 in DNA: TGTGCCAGCAAATCGACTAGCTTCGAGACCCAGTACTTC.

The genes are TRBV12-5 and TRBJ1-1; the D gene is possibly TRBD1 (5 bases). V was clipped by 3 bases and J by 2 bases, with 7 bases between them. Germline CDR1 LGHNT, CDR2 FRNRAP. The CDR3 is 13 amino acids. The CDR3 reads CASGFGGNTEAFF. The CDR3 bases are TGTGCTAGTGGTTTCGGGGGAAACACTGAAGCTTTCTTT.

This chain joins TRBV7-2 and TRBJ1-5; tentative D call: TRBD1 (6 bases). CDR1 and CDR2 (germline): SGHTA, FQGNSA. The CDR3 is 15 residues long. Trimming took off 5 bases at V and 2 bases at J, with 13 bases between the two ends. The CDR3 region is CASSQQGSGNQPQHF. The CDR3 DNA sequence: TGTGCCAGCAGCCAGCAGGGGAGCGGCAATCAGCCCCAGCATTTT.

The chain couples TRBV11-2 to TRBJ1-2, with a tentative D call TRBD1 (5 bases). CDR3 size: 14 residues. V gave up 5 bases and J gave up 8 bases, with 18 bases separating them. Germline V gene lookup returns CDR1 SGHAT and CDR2 FQNNGV. CDR3 in DNA: TGTGCCAGCAGCCTAAATCTGGGGCTGGGGGGCTACACCTTC. This translates into CASSLNLGLGGYTF.

The chain combines TRBV7-3 with TRBJ1-4, with D hard to call. V lost 3 bases and J lost 1, with 6 bases in between. In germline, CDR1 is SGHTA, CDR2 FQGTGA. This CDR3 comprises 14 residues. DNA of the CDR3: TGTGCCAGCAGCTTGCGGAGAACTAATGAAAAACTGTTTTTT. This sequence encodes CASSLRRTNEKLFF.

This rearrangement joins TRBV5-8 to TRBJ2-3; possibly TRBD1 or TRBD2 for D (5 bases each). Trimming shortened V by 6 bases and J by 5 bases, and 13 bases separated the two germline ends. The CDR3 loop spans 13 amino acids. From germline, CDR1 is SGHTS and CDR2 YDEGEE. CDR3 DNA sequence: TGTGCCAGCATGGCGTGGGGGAAAGATACGCAGTATTTT. Translating it yields CASMAWGKDTQYF.

The chain couples TRBV12-5 to TRBJ1-2; D gene unclear. This CDR3 is built from 13 residues. V lost 1 base to trimming and J lost 1 base, with 4 bases between them. Germline V CDR1 and CDR2: LGHNT, FRNRAP. CDR3 sequence: CASGLGLNYGYTF. The DNA for the CDR3 is TGTGCTAGTGGTTTGGGGCTTAACTATGGCTACACCTTC.